This T cell receptor (beta chain) was recorded in a study of a mutant IDH1 vaccine in newly diagnosed glioma. Study-level information: Most had both radiotherapy and temozolomide beforehand; others had only one.

Repertoires were generated with immunoSEQ multiplex PCR, while TCRdb's copy carries only in-frame clones and drops some. The sample holds 85,000 to 100,000 clones, 80% seen once. There are a few counts of this clone. The antigen remains undetermined. The CDR3 has 13 residues. Germline-derived CDR1 and CDR2 are MNHNY and SVGAGI (reference sequence). V was trimmed by 2 bases and J by 1 base, leaving 3 bases between them. Sample time point: baseline, week 1 (first vaccination visit). The treatment: pre-vaccination baseline after standard-of-care therapy. General observations from the study: Evidence of vaccine-induced immune responses was documented in approximately 93% of patients. Shifts in the top peripheral T cell clonotypes seemed unrelated to pseudoprogression.

The receptor's source is a man aged 40-49 years with glioma. Sequencing was performed on PBMCs, taken from a glioma patient treated with radiotherapy, temozolomide or both. The chain uses TRBV6-6 and TRBJ1-5; D uncertain. CDR3 sequence: CASSYESNQPQHF. As DNA, the CDR3 is TGTGCCAGCAGTTACGAAAGCAATCAGCCCCAGCATTTT.